The T cell receptor beta chain under discussion was sequenced for a study of vaccination and CD4 T cells after COVID-19. The Oncomine TCR Beta short-read assay sequenced DNA from cultured CD4+ T cells. Using the QIAamp micro DNA kit, genomic DNA was extracted from the CD4+ T cells that had been cultured. In TCRdb, the PCR reads were re-called with MiXCR into one record per CDR3 protein. The sample lists over 14,000 distinct CDR3 sequences; less than 55% were seen once. As concerns this clonotype: Its antigen is undetermined. At one boundary the junction diverges from the germline segment, which might be a read error.

Notes on the study in general: This study had few convalescent patients and no early post-infection samples.

The treatment here: roughly 10-day PBMC culture with coronavirus spike peptide pools or control peptides (ViraFEST assay). This sequence originates from a human donor who had recovered from COVID-19. The material sequenced was CD4+ T cells from blood, cultured in vitro.

CDR3: CTSSEFLVATGELFF. The CDR3 region has the DNA TGTACCAGCAGTGAGTTCCTTGTGGCCACCGGGGAGCTGTTTTTT. This chain links TRBV6-1 with TRBJ2-2; D gene unclear. CDR3 length: 15 amino acids. Germline V gene data show CDR1 as MNHNS and CDR2 as SASEGT.